The T cell receptor beta chain under discussion was sequenced for a study of shared T cell receptors in the human thymus. The CDR3 consists of 15 residues. After removal of 4 bases from V and 1 base from J, the junction contained 2 bases not matched to a gene. The germline V gene encodes CDR1 SGHDN and CDR2 FVKESK. Libraries were prepared by immunoSEQ multiplex PCR; TCRdb keeps only in-frame clonotypes and omits some of them. Among approximately 760,000 clones listed, 70% to 90% were seen once. The sample also formed part of further work on human thymus T cells.

Sample: thymocytes. The sequence was obtained from a girl under three years old with a congenital heart defect. The chain couples TRBV14 to TRBJ2-3, with 10 nucleotides matching TRBD2. The CDR3 protein is CASSLGTSGTDTQYF. The CDR3 DNA sequence: TGTGCCAGCAGCCTCGGGACTAGCGGCACAGATACGCAGTATTTT.